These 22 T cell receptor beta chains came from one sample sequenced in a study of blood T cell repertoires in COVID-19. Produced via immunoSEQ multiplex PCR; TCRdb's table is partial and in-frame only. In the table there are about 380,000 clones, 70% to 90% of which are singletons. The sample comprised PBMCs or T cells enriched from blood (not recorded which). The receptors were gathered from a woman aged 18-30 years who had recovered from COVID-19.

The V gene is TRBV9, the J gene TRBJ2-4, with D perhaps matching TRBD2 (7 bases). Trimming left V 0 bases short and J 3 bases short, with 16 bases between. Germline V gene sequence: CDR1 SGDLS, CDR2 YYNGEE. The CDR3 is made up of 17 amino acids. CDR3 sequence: CASSVGRGALFKNIQYF. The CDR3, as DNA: TGTGCCAGCAGCGTAGGACGGGGGGCTCTTTTCAAAAACATTCAGTACTTC.

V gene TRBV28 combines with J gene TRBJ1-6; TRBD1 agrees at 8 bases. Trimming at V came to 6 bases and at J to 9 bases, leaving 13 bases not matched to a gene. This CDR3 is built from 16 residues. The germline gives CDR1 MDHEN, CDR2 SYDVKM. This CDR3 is CASRLTTGTGGSPLHF. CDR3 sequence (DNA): TGTGCCAGCAGATTAACGACCGGGACAGGAGGTTCACCCCTCCACTTT.

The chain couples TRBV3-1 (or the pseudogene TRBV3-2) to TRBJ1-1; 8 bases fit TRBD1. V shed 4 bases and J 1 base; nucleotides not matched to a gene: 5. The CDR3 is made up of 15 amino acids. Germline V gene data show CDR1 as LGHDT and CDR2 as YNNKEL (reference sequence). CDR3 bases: TGTGCCAGCAGCCCCTATGGACAGGGGAACACTGAAGCTTTCTTT. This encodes CASSPYGQGNTEAFF.

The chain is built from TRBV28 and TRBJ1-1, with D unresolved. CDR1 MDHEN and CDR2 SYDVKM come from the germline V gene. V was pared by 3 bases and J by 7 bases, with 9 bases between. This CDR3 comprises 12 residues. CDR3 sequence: CASSFLTYEAFF. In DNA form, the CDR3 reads TGTGCCAGCAGTTTCCTCACCTATGAAGCTTTCTTT. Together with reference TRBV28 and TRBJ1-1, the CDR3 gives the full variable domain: DVKVTQSSRYLVKRTGEKVFLECVQDMDHENMFWYRQDPGLGLRLIYFSYDVKMKEKGDIPEGYSVSREKKERFSLILESASTNQTSMYLCASSFLTYEAFFGQGTRLTVV.

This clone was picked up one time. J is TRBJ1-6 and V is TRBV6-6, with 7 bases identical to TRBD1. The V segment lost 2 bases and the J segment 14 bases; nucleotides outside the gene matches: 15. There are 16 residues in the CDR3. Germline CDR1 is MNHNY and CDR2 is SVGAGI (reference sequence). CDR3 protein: CASSYPEDRLDGALHF. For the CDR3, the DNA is TGTGCCAGCAGTTACCCCGAGGACAGGCTCGATGGGGCCCTCCACTTT.

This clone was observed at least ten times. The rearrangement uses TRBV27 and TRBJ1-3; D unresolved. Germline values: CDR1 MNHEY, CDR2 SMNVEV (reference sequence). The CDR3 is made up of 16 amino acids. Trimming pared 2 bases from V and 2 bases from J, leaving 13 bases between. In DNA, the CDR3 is TGTGCCAGCAGTTTAATGCACCCGGGGACTGGAAACACCATATATTTT. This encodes CASSLMHPGTGNTIYF.

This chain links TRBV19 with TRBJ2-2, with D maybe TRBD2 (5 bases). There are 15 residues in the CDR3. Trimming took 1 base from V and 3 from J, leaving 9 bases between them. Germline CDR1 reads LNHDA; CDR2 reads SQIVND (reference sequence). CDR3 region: CASSIGSSDTGELFF. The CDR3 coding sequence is TGTGCCAGTAGTATAGGGAGTAGCGACACCGGGGAGCTGTTTTTT.

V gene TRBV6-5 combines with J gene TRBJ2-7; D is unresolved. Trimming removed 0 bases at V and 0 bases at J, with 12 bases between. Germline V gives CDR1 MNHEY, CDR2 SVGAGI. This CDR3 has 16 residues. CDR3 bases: TGTGCCAGCAGTTACTCAGGAGTCAGCCTCTCCTACGAGCAGTACTTC. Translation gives CASSYSGVSLSYEQYF.

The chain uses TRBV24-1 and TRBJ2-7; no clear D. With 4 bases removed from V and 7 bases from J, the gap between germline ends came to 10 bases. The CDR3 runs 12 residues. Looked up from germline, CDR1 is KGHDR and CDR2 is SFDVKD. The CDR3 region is CATSDSRPEQYF. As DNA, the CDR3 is TGTGCCACCAGTGACTCGAGGCCTGAGCAGTACTTC.

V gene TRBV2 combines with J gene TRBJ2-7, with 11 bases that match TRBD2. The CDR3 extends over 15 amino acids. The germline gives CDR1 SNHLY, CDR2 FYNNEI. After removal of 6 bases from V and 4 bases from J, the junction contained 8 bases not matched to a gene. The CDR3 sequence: CASSDTSGGIYEQYF. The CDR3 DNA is TGTGCCAGCAGCGATACTAGCGGGGGTATTTACGAGCAGTACTTC.

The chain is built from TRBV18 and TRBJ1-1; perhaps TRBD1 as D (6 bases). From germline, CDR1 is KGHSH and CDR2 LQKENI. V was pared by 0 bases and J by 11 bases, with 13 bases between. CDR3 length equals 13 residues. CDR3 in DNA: TGTGCCAGCTCACCACCTGCCCTTGGGGGCGCTTTCTTT. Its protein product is CASSPPALGGAFF.

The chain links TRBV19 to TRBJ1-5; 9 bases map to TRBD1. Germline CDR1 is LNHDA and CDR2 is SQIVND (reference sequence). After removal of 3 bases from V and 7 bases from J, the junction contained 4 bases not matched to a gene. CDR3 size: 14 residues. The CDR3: CASSITGGGQPQHF. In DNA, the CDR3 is TGTGCCAGTAGTATCACAGGGGGCGGGCAGCCCCAGCATTTT.

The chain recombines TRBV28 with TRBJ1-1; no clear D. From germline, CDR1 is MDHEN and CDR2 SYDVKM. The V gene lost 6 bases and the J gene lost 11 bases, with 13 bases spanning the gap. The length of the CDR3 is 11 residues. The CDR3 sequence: CASREGAEAFF. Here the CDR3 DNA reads TGTGCCAGCAGGGAAGGAGCGGAGGCTTTCTTT.

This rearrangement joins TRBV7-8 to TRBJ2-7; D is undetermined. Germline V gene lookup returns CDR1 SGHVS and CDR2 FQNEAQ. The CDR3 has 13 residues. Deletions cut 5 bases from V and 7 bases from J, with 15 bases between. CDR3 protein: CASSPSPVWEQYF. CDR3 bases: TGTGCCAGCAGCCCCTCACCGGTCTGGGAGCAGTACTTC.

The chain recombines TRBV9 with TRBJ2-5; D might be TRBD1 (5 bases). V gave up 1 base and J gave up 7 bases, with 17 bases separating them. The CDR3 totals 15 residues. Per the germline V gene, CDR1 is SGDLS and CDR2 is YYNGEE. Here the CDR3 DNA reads TGTGCCAGCAGCGTACAGGGCCACCTAAAATCGACCCAGTACTTC. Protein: CASSVQGHLKSTQYF.

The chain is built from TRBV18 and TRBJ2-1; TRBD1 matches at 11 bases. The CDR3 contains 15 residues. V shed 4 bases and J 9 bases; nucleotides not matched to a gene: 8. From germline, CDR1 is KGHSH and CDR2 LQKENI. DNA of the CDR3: TGTGCCAGCTCACGGGGACAGGGGGATCGAGGTGAGCAGTTCTTC. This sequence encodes CASSRGQGDRGEQFF. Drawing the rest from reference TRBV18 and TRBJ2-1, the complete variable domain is NAGVMQNPRHLVRRRGQEARLRCSPMKGHSHVYWYRQLPEEGLKFMVYLQKENIIDESGMPKERFSAEFPKEGPSILRIQQVVRGDSAAYFCASSRGQGDRGEQFFGPGTRLTVL.

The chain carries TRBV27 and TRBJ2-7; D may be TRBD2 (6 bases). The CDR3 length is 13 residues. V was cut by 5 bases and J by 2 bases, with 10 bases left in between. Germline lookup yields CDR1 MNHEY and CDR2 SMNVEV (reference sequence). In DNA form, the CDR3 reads TGTGCCAGCAGTCCCCGGGGGACCTACGAGCAGTACTTC. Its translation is CASSPRGTYEQYF.

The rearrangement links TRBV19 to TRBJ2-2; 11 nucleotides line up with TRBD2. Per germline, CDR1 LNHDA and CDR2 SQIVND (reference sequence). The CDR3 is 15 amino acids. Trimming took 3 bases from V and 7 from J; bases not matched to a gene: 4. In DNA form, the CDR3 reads TGTGCCAGTAGTATTTCCGGGACTAGCGGCGGGGAGCTGTTTTTT. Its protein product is CASSISGTSGGELFF.

CDR3 sequence (DNA): TGTGCCAGCAGCTCGATCCAGGGGGCCGACCGGAGATATGGCTACACCTTC. This translates into CASSSIQGADRRYGYTF. The J gene is TRBJ1-2, the V gene TRBV11-2; TRBD1 aligns across 8 bases. The CDR3 loop spans 17 amino acids. Germline values: CDR1 SGHAT, CDR2 FQNNGV. V dropped 4 bases and J dropped 5; count of bases not matched to a gene: 15.

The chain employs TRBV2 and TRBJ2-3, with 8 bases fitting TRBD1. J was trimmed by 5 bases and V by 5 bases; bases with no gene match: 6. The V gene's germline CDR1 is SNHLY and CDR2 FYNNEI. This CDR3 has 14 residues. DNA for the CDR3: TGTGCCAGCAGTCGGACAGGGCGCTTAGATACGCAGTATTTT. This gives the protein CASSRTGRLDTQYF. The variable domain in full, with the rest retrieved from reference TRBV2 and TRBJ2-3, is EPEVTQTPSHQVTQMGQEVILRCVPISNHLYFYWYRQILGQKVEFLVSFYNNEISEKSEIFDDQFSVERPDGSNFTLKIRSTKLEDSAMYFCASSRTGRLDTQYFGPGTRLTVL.

As DNA, the CDR3 is TGTGCCATCAGTGAGGGACGGGGGTCGACCCAGTACTTC. Translating gives CAISEGRGSTQYF. The chain couples TRBV10-3 to TRBJ2-5, with a tentative D call TRBD2 (6 bases). Germline V gene lookup returns CDR1 ENHRY and CDR2 SYGVKD. The CDR3 contains 13 residues. The V and J ends lost 2 bases and 7 bases respectively, with 11 bases between them.

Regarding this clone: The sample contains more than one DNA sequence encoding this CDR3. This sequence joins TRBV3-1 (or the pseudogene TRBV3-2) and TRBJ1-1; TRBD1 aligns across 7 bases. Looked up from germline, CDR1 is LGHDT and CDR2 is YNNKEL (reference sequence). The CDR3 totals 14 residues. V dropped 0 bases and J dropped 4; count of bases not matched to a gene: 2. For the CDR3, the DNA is TGTGCCAGCAGCCAAGATCCAGGGGGCACTGAAGCTTTCTTT. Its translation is CASSQDPGGTEAFF.